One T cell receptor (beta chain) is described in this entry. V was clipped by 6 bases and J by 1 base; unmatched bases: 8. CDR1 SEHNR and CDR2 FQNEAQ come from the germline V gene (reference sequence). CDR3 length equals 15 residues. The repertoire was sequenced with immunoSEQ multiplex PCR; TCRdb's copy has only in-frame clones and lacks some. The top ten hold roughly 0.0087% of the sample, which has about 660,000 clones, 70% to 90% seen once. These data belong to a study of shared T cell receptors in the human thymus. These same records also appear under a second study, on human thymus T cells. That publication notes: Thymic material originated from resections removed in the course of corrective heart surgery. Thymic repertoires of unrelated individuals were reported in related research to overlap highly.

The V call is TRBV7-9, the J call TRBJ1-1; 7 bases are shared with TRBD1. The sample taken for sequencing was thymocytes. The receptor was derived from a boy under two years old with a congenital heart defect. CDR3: CASRPEGTENTEAFF. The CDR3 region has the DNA TGTGCCAGCAGACCCGAAGGGACAGAGAACACTGAAGCTTTCTTT.